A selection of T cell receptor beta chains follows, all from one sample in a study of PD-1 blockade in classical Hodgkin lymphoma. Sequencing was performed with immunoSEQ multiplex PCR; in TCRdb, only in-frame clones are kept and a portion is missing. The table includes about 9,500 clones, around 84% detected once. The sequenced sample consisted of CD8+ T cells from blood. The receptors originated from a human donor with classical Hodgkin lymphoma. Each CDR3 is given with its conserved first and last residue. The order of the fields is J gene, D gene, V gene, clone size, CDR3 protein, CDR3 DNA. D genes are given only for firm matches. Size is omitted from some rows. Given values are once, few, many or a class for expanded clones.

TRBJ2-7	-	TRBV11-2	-	CASSFSGASYEQYF	TGTGCCAGCAGCTTCTCGGGGGCCTCCTACGAGCAGTACTTC
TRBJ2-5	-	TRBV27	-	CASSRFGEVGVGETQYF	TGTGCCAGCAGCCGATTTGGGGAGGTGGGGGTAGGGGAGACCCAGTACTTC
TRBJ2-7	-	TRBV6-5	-	CASSGGYEQYF	TGTGCCAGCAGCGGGGGCTACGAGCAGTACTTC
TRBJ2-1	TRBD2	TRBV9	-	CASSVDERGTYNEQFF	TGTGCCAGCAGCGTAGATGAGCGGGGGACCTACAATGAGCAGTTCTTC
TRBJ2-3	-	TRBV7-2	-	CASSLGQWTDTQYF	TGTGCCAGCAGCCTCGGACAGTGGACAGATACGCAGTATTTT
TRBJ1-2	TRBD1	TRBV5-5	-	CASSHLERTGVNTF	TGTGCCAGCAGCCACCTAGAACGGACAGGGGTAAACACCTTC
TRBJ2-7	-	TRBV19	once	CASSPATATSYEQYF	TGTGCCAGTAGTCCTGCAACAGCTACCTCCTACGAGCAGTACTTC
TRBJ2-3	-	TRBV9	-	CASSVGPGTFRGDTQYF	TGTGCCAGCAGCGTAGGTCCGGGAACCTTCCGAGGAGATACGCAGTATTTT
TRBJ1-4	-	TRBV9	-	CASSDSTSTNEKLFF	TGTGCCAGCAGCGACAGTACTTCAACTAATGAAAAACTGTTTTTT
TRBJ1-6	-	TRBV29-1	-	CSVEDPRRPYNSPLHF	TGCAGCGTTGAAGACCCCAGGAGACCTTATAATTCACCCCTCCACTTT
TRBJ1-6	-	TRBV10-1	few	CASGAPGGRYNSPLHF	TGCGCCAGCGGGGCCCCCGGGGGGAGATATAATTCACCCCTCCACTTT
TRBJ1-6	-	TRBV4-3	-	CASSLLLGPSSYNSPLHF	TGCGCCAGCAGCCTCCTCTTGGGCCCGAGCTCCTATAATTCACCCCTCCACTTT
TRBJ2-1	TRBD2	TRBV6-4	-	CASSDSMGGGANEQFF	TGTGCCAGCAGTGACTCAATGGGCGGGGGGGCCAATGAGCAGTTCTTC
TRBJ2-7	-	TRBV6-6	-	CASSYLGVYEQYF	TGTGCCAGCAGTTACTTGGGGGTCTACGAGCAGTACTTC
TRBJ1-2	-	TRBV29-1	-	CSTRPGEGYTF	TGCAGCACCAGACCGGGGGAGGGCTACACCTTC
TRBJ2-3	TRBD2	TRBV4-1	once	CASSQFGTSASTDTQYF	TGCGCCAGCAGCCAATTTGGGACTAGCGCTAGCACAGATACGCAGTATTTT
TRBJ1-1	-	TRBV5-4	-	CASSLGEPVKAFF	TGTGCCAGCAGCTTGGGCGAGCCGGTTAAAGCTTTCTTT
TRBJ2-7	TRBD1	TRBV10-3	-	CAISPAQGPYEQYF	TGTGCCATCAGCCCGGCACAGGGGCCCTACGAGCAGTACTTC
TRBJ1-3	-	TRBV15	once	CATSRVGDWRDTIYF	TGTGCCACCTCCCGGGTGGGGGACTGGAGAGACACCATATATTTT
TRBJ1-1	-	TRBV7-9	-	CASSRMNTEAFF	TGTGCCAGCAGCCGTATGAACACTGAAGCTTTCTTT
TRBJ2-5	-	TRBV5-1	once	CASATRGIQETQYF	TGCGCCAGCGCGACTAGGGGGATCCAAGAGACCCAGTACTTC
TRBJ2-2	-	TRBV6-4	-	CASSEGRGNTGELFF	TGTGCCAGCAGTGAGGGAAGGGGGAACACCGGGGAGCTGTTTTTT
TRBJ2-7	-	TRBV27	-	CASSSLKRGKQYF	TGTGCCAGCAGCTCCCTCAAGAGGGGGAAGCAGTACTTC
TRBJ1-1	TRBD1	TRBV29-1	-	CSVNQGGVAFF	TGCAGCGTTAACCAGGGGGGGGTAGCTTTCTTT
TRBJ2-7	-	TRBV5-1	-	CASSAGGPTGREQYF	TGCGCCAGCAGCGCTGGGGGACCAACCGGGCGCGAGCAGTACTTC
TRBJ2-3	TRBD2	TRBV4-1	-	CASSQDYGGGSTDTQYF	TGCGCCAGCAGCCAAGATTATGGCGGGGGGAGCACAGATACGCAGTATTTT
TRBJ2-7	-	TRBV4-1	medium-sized	CASSPTLGGSEQYF	TGCGCCAGCAGCCCCACATTGGGAGGTTCCGAGCAGTACTTC
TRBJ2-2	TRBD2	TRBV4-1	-	CASSQDSRGLAGGRGGELFF	TGCGCCAGCAGCCAAGATAGTCGTGGACTAGCGGGGGGGCGTGGCGGGGAGCTGTTTTTT
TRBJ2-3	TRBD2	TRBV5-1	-	CASSSLAGGIILSTDTQYF	TGCGCCAGCAGCTCCCTAGCGGGGGGGATAATCCTTAGCACAGATACGCAGTATTTT
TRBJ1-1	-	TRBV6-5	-	CASSYNRYTEAFF	TGTGCCAGCAGTTACAACAGGTACACTGAAGCTTTCTTT
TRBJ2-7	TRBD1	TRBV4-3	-	CASSPGTVYPREQYF	TGCGCCAGCAGCCCCGGGACAGTCTATCCCCGCGAGCAGTACTTC
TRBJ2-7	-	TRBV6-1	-	CASSKVGGGAADEQYF	TGTGCCAGCAGTAAAGTGGGAGGGGGCGCAGCGGACGAGCAGTACTTC
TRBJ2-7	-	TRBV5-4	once	CASSLEGREQYF	TGTGCCAGCAGCTTGGAGGGTCGGGAGCAGTACTTC
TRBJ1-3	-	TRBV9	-	CASSVSGLSGNTIYF	TGTGCCAGCAGCGTATCCGGACTCTCTGGAAACACCATATATTTT
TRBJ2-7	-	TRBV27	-	CASSLSLRERQIGPEQYF	TGTGCCAGCAGTTTATCTCTTAGGGAACGGCAGATAGGACCCGAGCAGTACTTC
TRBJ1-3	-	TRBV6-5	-	CASSPHPSSGNTIYF	TGTGCCAGCAGTCCTCACCCGAGCTCTGGAAACACCATATATTTT
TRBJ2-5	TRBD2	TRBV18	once	CASSPRLAQKETQYF	TGTGCCAGCTCACCGCGACTAGCTCAGAAGGAGACCCAGTACTTC
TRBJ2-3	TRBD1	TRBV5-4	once	CASSSQGADTQYF	TGTGCCAGCAGCTCGCAGGGGGCCGATACGCAGTATTTT
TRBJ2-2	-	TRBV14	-	CASSQAPRLTRLGVINTGELFF	TGTGCCAGCAGCCAGGCCCCTCGACTTACTCGGTTGGGGGTAATAAACACCGGGGAGCTGTTTTTT
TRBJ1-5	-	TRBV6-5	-	CASSYSSGGHQPQHF	TGTGCCAGCAGTTACTCCTCCGGGGGGCATCAGCCCCAGCATTTT
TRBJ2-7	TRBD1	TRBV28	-	CASSSPGQGALGYEQYF	TGTGCCAGCAGTTCACCGGGACAGGGGGCGCTGGGCTACGAGCAGTACTTC
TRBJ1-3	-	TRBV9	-	CASSPTGGRSSGNTIYF	TGTGCCAGCAGCCCCACGGGGGGGAGGTCCTCTGGAAACACCATATATTTT
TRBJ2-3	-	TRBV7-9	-	CASSLVIGDTQYF	TGTGCCAGCAGCTTAGTAATCGGAGATACGCAGTATTTT
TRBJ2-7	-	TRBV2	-	CASRGGLDEQYF	TGTGCCAGCAGGGGGGGGCTTGACGAGCAGTACTTC
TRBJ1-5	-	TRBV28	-	CASEDSLNQPQHF	TGTGCCAGCGAAGACAGCTTGAATCAGCCCCAGCATTTT
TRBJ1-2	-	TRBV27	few	CASSLHGRGDYGYTF	TGTGCCAGCAGTTTACACGGACGGGGGGACTATGGCTACACCTTC
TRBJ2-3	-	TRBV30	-	CAWSDRAGLVADTQYF	TGTGCCTGGAGTGACCGGGCAGGGCTAGTCGCAGATACGCAGTATTTT
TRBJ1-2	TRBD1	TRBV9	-	CASSVYFLPGQGLNGYTF	TGTGCCAGCAGCGTGTATTTCTTGCCGGGACAGGGGCTCAATGGCTACACCTTC